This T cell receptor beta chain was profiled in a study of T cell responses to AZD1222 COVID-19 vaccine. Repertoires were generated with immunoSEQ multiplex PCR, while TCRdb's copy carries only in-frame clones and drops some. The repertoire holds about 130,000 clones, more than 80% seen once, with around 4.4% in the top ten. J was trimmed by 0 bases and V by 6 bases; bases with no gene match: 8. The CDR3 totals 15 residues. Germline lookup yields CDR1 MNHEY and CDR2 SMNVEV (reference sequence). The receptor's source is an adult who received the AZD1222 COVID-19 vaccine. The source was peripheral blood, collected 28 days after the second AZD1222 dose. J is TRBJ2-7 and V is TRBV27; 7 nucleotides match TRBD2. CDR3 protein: CASSPGRTSSYEQYF. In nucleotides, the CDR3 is TGTGCCAGCAGCCCCGGGAGGACCTCCTCCTACGAGCAGTACTTC.